One sample yielded the 28 T cell receptor beta chains listed below, sequenced in a study of blood T cell repertoires in COVID-19. Sequencing was performed with immunoSEQ multiplex PCR; in TCRdb, only in-frame clones are kept and a portion is missing. The table records some 220,000 clones, 80% to 85% of them present only once. Sample: peripheral blood. Receptors were obtained from a woman aged 60-75 years with acute or convalescent COVID-19.

The rearrangement links TRBV28 to TRBJ1-3; D unresolved. CDR1 and CDR2 from the germline V gene are MDHEN and SYDVKM. The CDR3 is 14 residues long. The V gene lost 6 bases and the J gene lost 2 bases, with 11 bases spanning the gap. Here the CDR3 DNA reads TGTGCCAGCAGCGAGGGCGGTACTGGAAACACCATATATTTT. Residues: CASSEGGTGNTIYF.

This sequence joins TRBV7-2 and TRBJ1-1; 12 bases map to TRBD1. CDR1 is SGHTA, CDR2 FQGNSA, per germline. The CDR3 covers 16 residues. Unmatched junction bases numbered 8, after V lost 5 bases and J lost 4 bases. The CDR3 nucleotides are TGTGCCAGCAGCAGGGGACAGGGGGCGTGGAGCACTGAAGCTTTCTTT. It is translated as CASSRGQGAWSTEAFF.

This clone was found once. This sequence joins TRBV9 and TRBJ1-2; D gene ambiguous. Germline assignment: CDR1 SGDLS and CDR2 YYNGEE. Between the trimmed V and J ends, which lost 0 bases and 3 bases, there was a span of 6 bases. The CDR3 loop spans 13 amino acids. The CDR3 DNA is TGTGCCAGCAGCGTAGGACAAGACTATGGCTACACCTTC. It is translated as CASSVGQDYGYTF.

The rearrangement uses TRBV29-1 and TRBJ1-2; 8 bases are shared with TRBD1. The J segment lost 8 bases and the V segment lost 7 bases, leaving 15 bases of the junction unmatched. The CDR3 has 14 residues. Germline CDR1 and CDR2: SQVTM and ANQGSEA. CDR3 bases: TGCAGCGCCTCTGAAGGACAGGGAAGGTCGGGCTACACCTTC. It is translated as CSASEGQGRSGYTF. Based on the CDR3 plus reference TRBV29-1 and TRBJ1-2, the full variable domain is SAVISQKPSRDICQRGTSLTIQCQVDSQVTMMFWYRQQPGQSLTLIATANQGSEATYESGFVIDKFPISRPNLTFSTLTVSNMSPEDSSIYLCSASEGQGRSGYTFGSGTRLTVV.

This clone occurred a few times. The chain employs TRBV10-3 and TRBJ1-2; 9 nucleotides line up with TRBD1. Trimming removed 6 bases from V and 5 bases from J; junction bases left unmatched: 16. The CDR3 consists of 17 residues. CDR1 and CDR2 (germline): ENHRY, SYGVKD. The chain's CDR3 is CAISETGTGSSKYGYTF. The CDR3 DNA sequence: TGTGCCATCAGCGAGACCGGGACAGGGTCTTCAAAATATGGCTACACCTTC.

This clone was recorded once. This chain joins TRBV7-9 and TRBJ2-1; 14 nucleotides align to TRBD2. The CDR3 consists of 17 residues. V gave up 5 bases and J gave up 1 base; unmatched junction bases: 4. CDR1 and CDR2 from the germline V gene are SEHNR and FQNEAQ (reference sequence). CDR3 in DNA: TGTGCCAGCAGCCCGACTAGCGGGGGGGCATCCTACAATGAGCAGTTCTTC. Its protein is CASSPTSGGASYNEQFF. Supplemented by reference TRBV7-9 and TRBJ2-1, the full variable domain reads DTGVSQNPRHKITKRGQNVTFRCDPISEHNRLYWYRQTLGQGPEFLTYFQNEAQLEKSRLLSDRFSAERPKGSFSTLEIQRTEQGDSAMYLCASSPTSGGASYNEQFFGPGTRLTVL.

The genes are TRBV16 and TRBJ1-1, with TRBD1 as a possible D gene (6 bases). V was trimmed by 3 bases and J by 5 bases, leaving 13 bases between them. Germline CDR1 KGHSY, CDR2 FQNENV. There are 14 residues in the CDR3. The DNA for the CDR3 is TGTGCCAGCAGCCACACCCCCAGGGGAACTGAAGCTTTCTTT. It encodes CASSHTPRGTEAFF.

The V and J genes are TRBV7-2 and TRBJ2-2; 12 bases are shared with TRBD1. This CDR3 spans 15 amino acids. V shed 6 bases and J 7 bases; nucleotides not matched to a gene: 6. The V gene's germline CDR1 is SGHTA and CDR2 FQGNSA. The CDR3 bases are TGTGCCAGCAGAGGGACAGGGGGCTCGGGCGGGGAGCTGTTTTTT. Residues: CASRGTGGSGGELFF.

The J gene is TRBJ1-4, the V gene TRBV7-8, with D uncertain. This CDR3 contains 13 residues. V dropped 4 bases and J dropped 7 bases, with 10 bases sitting between them. Per germline, CDR1 SGHVS and CDR2 FQNEAQ. This chain's CDR3 is CASSSRGTEKLFF. CDR3 DNA sequence: TGTGCCAGCAGCTCCCGGGGAACTGAAAAACTGTTTTTT.

The chain employs TRBV27 and TRBJ1-6, with 8 nucleotides matching TRBD1. This CDR3 region has 16 residues. The V gene end was trimmed by 3 bases and the J gene end by 10 bases; junction bases not matched to a gene: 11. Germline V gene data show CDR1 as MNHEY and CDR2 as SMNVEV (reference sequence). The CDR3 spells CASSFGQGGFRSPLHF. Here the CDR3 DNA reads TGTGCCAGCAGTTTTGGACAGGGTGGTTTCAGGTCACCCCTCCACTTT.

V and J are TRBV6-5 and TRBJ1-5, with TRBD1 matching 8 bases. V gave up 6 bases and J gave up 11 bases; unmatched junction bases: 6. The CDR3 runs to 12 residues. Per the germline V gene, CDR1 is MNHEY and CDR2 is SVGAGI. The CDR3 sequence: CASSLAGGAQHF. CDR3 sequence (DNA): TGTGCCAGCAGCTTGGCAGGGGGCGCCCAGCATTTT.

V usage is TRBV20-1 and J usage is TRBJ2-1; 9 bases fit TRBD2. CDR1 is DFQATT and CDR2 is SNEGSKA in the germline V gene (reference sequence). The CDR3 runs 15 residues. Trimming took 3 bases from V and 4 from J; bases not matched to a gene: 7. CDR3 sequence: CSASNLAGLYNEQFF. CDR3 DNA sequence: TGCAGTGCTAGTAACCTAGCGGGGCTTTACAATGAGCAGTTCTTC.

This sequence joins TRBV15 and TRBJ2-2, with 9 bases fitting TRBD2. The CDR3 is 16 amino acids. V trimming: 1 base; J trimming: 3 bases; junction bases outside the gene matches: 3. The V gene's germline CDR1 is LNHNV and CDR2 YYDKDF (reference sequence). The CDR3 DNA is TGTGCCACCAGCAGAGTAGCGGGGGCAGACACCGGGGAGCTGTTTTTT. It is translated as CATSRVAGADTGELFF.

The rearrangement links TRBV4-3 to TRBJ2-7; TRBD2 aligns across 10 bases. Looked up from germline, CDR1 is LGHNA and CDR2 is YSLEER. V shed 0 bases and J 4 bases; nucleotides not matched to a gene: 6. This CDR3 region has 16 residues. CDR3 in DNA: TGCGCCAGCAGCCAAGATCCACTAGCGGGGTGGTACGAGCAGTACTTC. It yields the protein CASSQDPLAGWYEQYF.

The genes are TRBV7-2 and TRBJ2-5; D is perhaps TRBD2 (5 bases). In germline, CDR1 is SGHTA, CDR2 FQGNSA. V dropped 1 base and J dropped 2 bases, with 8 bases sitting between them. The CDR3 extends over 14 amino acids. CDR3 DNA: TGTGCCAGCAGCTTAGTGGTAGCGCAAGAGACCCAGTACTTC. This gives the protein CASSLVVAQETQYF.

V usage is TRBV6-1 and J usage is TRBJ2-7; D may be TRBD2 (6 bases). CDR3 size: 14 residues. Germline V CDR1 and CDR2: MNHNS, SASEGT. Between the trimmed V and J ends, which lost 2 bases and 2 bases, there was a span of 10 bases. The CDR3 here is CASSERWGAYEQYF. Here the CDR3 DNA reads TGTGCCAGCAGTGAACGCTGGGGGGCCTACGAGCAGTACTTC.

V usage is TRBV18 and J usage is TRBJ1-3, with D perhaps TRBD1 (5 bases). V lost 3 bases, J lost 0 bases, and 9 bases lay in between. The CDR3 covers 15 residues. Per the germline V gene, CDR1 is KGHSH and CDR2 is LQKENI. The CDR3 spells CASSPQGSSGNTIYF. The CDR3 region has the DNA TGTGCCAGCTCACCCCAGGGAAGCTCTGGAAACACCATATATTTT.

The chain recombines TRBV4-3 with TRBJ1-2; the D gene is possibly TRBD1 (5 bases). CDR1 and CDR2 from the germline V gene are LGHNA and YSLEER. CDR3 size: 15 residues. The V end lost 1 base, the J end lost 5 bases, and 14 bases lay between the germline ends. CDR3 coding DNA: TGCGCCAGCAGCCAAGCTCAGCTCCAGGGATATGGCTACACCTTC. Its translation: CASSQAQLQGYGYTF.

The chain has TRBV7-9 and TRBJ2-7, with a weak D call TRBD1 (6 bases). Deletions cut 5 bases from V and 3 bases from J, with 11 bases between. Per germline, CDR1 SEHNR and CDR2 FQNEAQ (reference sequence). The CDR3 runs 13 residues. Here the CDR3 DNA reads TGTGCCAGCAGCCCGATGACAGGCTACGAGCAGTACTTC. It is translated as CASSPMTGYEQYF.

This chain joins TRBV9 and TRBJ1-1; D remains unclear. Germline V gene data show CDR1 as SGDLS and CDR2 as YYNGEE. The CDR3 is 15 residues long. Trimming cost V 2 bases and J 0 bases, with 11 bases left between them. This CDR3 reads CASSVSGSMNTEAFF. CDR3 coding DNA: TGTGCCAGCAGCGTTTCTGGCTCAATGAACACTGAAGCTTTCTTT.

The chain has TRBV7-2 and TRBJ2-3, with a possible D match to TRBD2 (5 bases). V was clipped by 0 bases and J by 5 bases, with 6 bases between them. CDR3 size: 13 residues. Per the germline V gene, CDR1 is SGHTA and CDR2 is FQGNSA. The CDR3, as DNA: TGTGCCAGCAGCTTAGCCGGGAAAGATACGCAGTATTTT. This translates into CASSLAGKDTQYF.

The gene calls are TRBV7-3 and TRBJ2-6; maybe TRBD1 (6 bases). V lost 4 bases and J lost 2, with 6 bases in between. CDR1 SGHTA and CDR2 FQGTGA come from the germline V gene. The CDR3 runs 14 residues. Written as DNA, the CDR3 is TGTGCCAGCAGCTCAGGGGCTGGGGCCAACGTCCTGACTTTC. Its protein is CASSSGAGANVLTF.

This chain joins TRBV12-3 or TRBV12-4 and TRBJ1-4, with 7 positions matching TRBD1. This CDR3 comprises 12 residues. With V trimmed by 6 bases and J by 13 bases, 8 bases remained unmatched. Written as DNA, the CDR3 is TGTGCCAGCAGCGGACCGGGACAGCCACTGTTTTTT. Translation gives CASSGPGQPLFF.

This chain uses TRBV3-1 (or the pseudogene TRBV3-2) with TRBJ1-4, with 11 bases matching TRBD1. Per germline, CDR1 LGHDT and CDR2 YNNKEL (reference sequence). This CDR3 has 14 residues. Unmatched junction bases numbered 3, after V lost 5 bases and J lost 7 bases. CDR3 loop: CASSGTGGGEKLFF. DNA for the CDR3: TGTGCCAGCAGCGGGACAGGGGGAGGTGAAAAACTGTTTTTT.

CDR3 amino acids: CSVDGQGQTQYF. The CDR3 DNA sequence: TGCAGCGTTGATGGACAGGGCCAGACCCAGTACTTC. The chain links TRBV29-1 to TRBJ2-5, with 8 positions matching TRBD1. J was trimmed by 6 bases and V by 3 bases; bases with no gene match: 3. This CDR3 has 12 amino acids. Per germline, CDR1 SQVTM and CDR2 ANQGSEA.

The J gene is TRBJ1-1, the V gene TRBV29-1, with 7 bases matching TRBD1. CDR3 length equals 12 residues. Unmatched junction bases numbered 7, after V lost 7 bases and J lost 5 bases. The germline CDR1 and CDR2 sequences are SQVTM and ANQGSEA. The DNA for the CDR3 is TGCAGCGCACAGACAGGGATTACTGAAGCTTTCTTT. Translated: CSAQTGITEAFF.

The V gene is TRBV3-1 (or the pseudogene TRBV3-2), the J gene TRBJ2-3; 8 positions match TRBD2. The germline V gene has CDR1 LGHDT and CDR2 YNNKEL (reference sequence). The ends lost 1 base at V and 8 bases at J; junction bases unmatched: 8. This CDR3 is built from 15 residues. The CDR3 nucleotides read TGTGCCAGCAGCCAAGGGAACGGGGGGGTTTCTACGCAGTATTTT. Its protein is CASSQGNGGVSTQYF.

The chain uses TRBV15 and TRBJ1-2, with D uncertain. Per the germline V gene, CDR1 is LNHNV and CDR2 is YYDKDF (reference sequence). Trimming cost V 0 bases and J 4 bases, with 3 bases left between them. This CDR3 spans 12 amino acids. The CDR3 DNA is TGTGCCACCAGCAGAGACGGCTATGGCTACACCTTC. Its translation is CATSRDGYGYTF.